The TCR beta chain described here comes from a study of blood T cells in healthy people across ages. Each sample gave at least 7 million isolated PBMCs. Findings and limits, study-wide: A strong correlation between TCR beta diversity and naive T cell percentage was seen. The study could not conclusively compare naive and antigen-experienced cells, given its unsorted PBMCs. Changes seen in expanded clonotypes were possibly confounded by donor CMV status left unknown.

Looked up from germline, CDR1 is LNHNV and CDR2 is YYDKDF (reference sequence). V lost 3 bases, J lost 4 bases, and 6 bases stayed unmatched. The CDR3 consists of 15 residues. The second PCR ran roughly 6 to 12 cycles with a sample-barcoded 5' primer and J-beta primers. TCRdb redid the calling of the 5' RACE reads with MiXCR, one entry per CDR3 protein. The table includes more than 650,000 distinct CDR3 sequences, approximately 22% detected once. In regard to this clonotype: Its antigen is not identified.

The receptor's source is a man between 65 and 85 years old in good health. Sequencing was carried out using blood. The rearrangement uses TRBV15 and TRBJ2-3, with 8 bases lining up with TRBD2. This CDR3 is CATSRTSAKSDTQYF. The CDR3 nucleotides are TGTGCCACCAGCAGGACTAGCGCGAAATCAGATACGCAGTATTTT.